This passage covers 8 T cell receptor beta chains from one sample sequenced in a study of T-cell memory formation after mild COVID-19. MiXCR, run by TCRdb on the 5' RACE reads, gives a single entry per CDR3 protein. This sample has around 300,000 distinct CDR3 sequences, with around 15% found just once. Source material: PBMCs or a T cell subset sorted from them (not recorded which). Every receptor here comes from a man younger than 35 who had mild COVID-19 (a few samples of this study predate the infection). Cell type and time point are not known.

The rearrangement uses TRBV24-1 and TRBJ2-1, with 15 bases aligning to TRBD2. With 3 bases clipped from V and 8 bases from J, the junction kept 1 base outside the gene matches. In germline, CDR1 is KGHDR, CDR2 SFDVKD. The CDR3 runs to 15 residues. CDR3 bases: TGTGCCACCAGTGATGGACTAGCGGGGGGGGATGAGCAGTTCTTC. Protein: CATSDGLAGGDEQFF.

The table lists this clonotype with many counts. The V and J genes are TRBV20-1 and TRBJ2-5; 13 positions match TRBD2. Germline lookup yields CDR1 DFQATT and CDR2 SNEGSKA (reference sequence). This CDR3 is built from 15 residues. Trimming at V came to 5 bases and at J to 5 bases, leaving 8 bases not matched to a gene. The CDR3 region is CSARTSGGLWETQYF. The CDR3 coding sequence is TGCAGTGCTCGGACTAGCGGGGGCCTCTGGGAGACCCAGTACTTC.

This clonotype showed up just a few times. The chain has TRBV5-1 and TRBJ2-5; tentative D call: TRBD1 (6 bases). Germline loops: CDR1 SGHRS, CDR2 YFSETQ. V was cut by 4 bases and J by 2 bases, with 12 bases left in between. CDR3 length: 14 amino acids. CDR3: CASSARDNQETQYF. In nucleotides, the CDR3 is TGCGCCAGCAGCGCACGGGACAATCAAGAGACCCAGTACTTC.

The V gene is TRBV30, the J gene TRBJ1-6; a possible D gene is TRBD1 (6 bases). The CDR3 has 14 residues. CDR1 and CDR2 from the germline V gene are GTSNPN and SVGIG (reference sequence). Trimming took 2 bases from V and 2 from J, leaving 7 bases between them. In DNA form, the CDR3 reads TGTGCCTGGAGTCGGACAGCCTATAATTCACCCCTCCACTTT. It specifies CAWSRTAYNSPLHF. Full variable domain (rest looked up from reference TRBV30 and TRBJ1-6): SQTIHQWPATLVQPVGSPLSLECTVEGTSNPNLYWYRQAAGRGLQLLFYSVGIGQISSEVPQNLSASRPQDRQFILSSKKLLLSDSGFYLCAWSRTAYNSPLHFGNGTRLTVT.

The gene calls are TRBV7-9 and TRBJ1-1; a weak D match, TRBD1 (5 bases). Trimming took 5 bases from V and 1 from J, leaving 11 bases between them. Germline lookup yields CDR1 SEHNR and CDR2 FQNEAQ (reference sequence). This CDR3 has 14 residues. CDR3 in amino acids: CASSPSGGNTEAFF. The CDR3 DNA reads TGTGCCAGCAGCCCTTCGGGGGGGAACACTGAAGCTTTCTTT.

This chain joins TRBV24-1 and TRBJ2-2; the D is unclear. The CDR3 length is 13 residues. V lost 10 bases to trimming and J lost 4 bases, with 12 bases between them. Germline loops: CDR1 KGHDR, CDR2 SFDVKD. CDR3 DNA: TGTGCCACTAGGAACGAGGTCACCGGGGAGCTGTTTTTT. It encodes CATRNEVTGELFF.

The table lists this clonotype with a few counts. The chain carries TRBV6-5 and TRBJ2-7, with a tentative D call TRBD1 (6 bases). Trimming took off 6 bases at V and 0 bases at J, with 12 bases between the two ends. CDR3 length: 14 residues. Per the germline V gene, CDR1 is MNHEY and CDR2 is SVGAGI. The DNA for the CDR3 is TGTGCCAGCAGCCGGACAGTTAGCTCCTACGAGCAGTACGTC. This codes for CASSRTVSSYEQYV.

This clonotype showed up many times. The rearrangement joins TRBV7-9 to TRBJ2-7; D may correspond to TRBD1 or TRBD2 (5 bases each). V shed 1 base and J shed 6 bases, with 13 bases lying between them. The CDR3 runs to 14 residues. Germline lookup yields CDR1 SEHNR and CDR2 FQNEAQ (reference sequence). The CDR3 loop is CASSLDVAGTEQYF. The CDR3 DNA follows: TGTGCCAGCAGCTTAGACGTGGCAGGGACCGAGCAGTACTTC.